Detailed here is one T cell receptor (beta chain). The data are from a study of human T cells and chemical hapten exposure. Germline assignment: CDR1 PRHDT and CDR2 FYEKMQ (reference sequence). The CDR3 contains 14 residues. V was cut by 5 bases and J by 0 bases, with 10 bases left in between. Time point meaning: patch test 1, 2 weeks after DPC sensitization. As for treatment: therapeutic diphenylcyclopropenone sensitization with weekly scalp DPC. TCRdb independently ran MiXCR on the RACE reads; one entry per CDR3 protein. This sample has around 300,000 distinct CDR3 sequences, with roughly 6.9% found just once.

The TCR originated in a young woman with alopecia areata. Some clones in this sample may be carry-over from other donors' samples. The sequences come from whole blood, collected in connection with sensitization to the hapten diphenylcyclopropenone (DPC). The chain carries TRBV13 and TRBJ1-1, with D uncertain. The CDR3 reads CASSPLLLNTEAFF. The CDR3 DNA is TGTGCCAGCAGCCCCCTCCTGTTGAACACTGAAGCTTTCTTT.